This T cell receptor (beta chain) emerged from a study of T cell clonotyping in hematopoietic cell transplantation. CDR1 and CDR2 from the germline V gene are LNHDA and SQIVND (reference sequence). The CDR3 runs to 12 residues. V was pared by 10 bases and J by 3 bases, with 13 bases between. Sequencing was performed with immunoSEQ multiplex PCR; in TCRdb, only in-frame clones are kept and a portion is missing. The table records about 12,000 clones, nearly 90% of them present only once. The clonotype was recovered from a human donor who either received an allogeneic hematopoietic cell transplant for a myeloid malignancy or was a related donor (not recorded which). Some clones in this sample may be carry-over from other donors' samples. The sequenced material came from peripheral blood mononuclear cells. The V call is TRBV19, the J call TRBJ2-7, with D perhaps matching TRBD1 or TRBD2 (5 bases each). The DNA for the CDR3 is TGTGCCACTGGGGACGGGTTCTACGAGCAGTACTTC. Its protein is CATGDGFYEQYF.